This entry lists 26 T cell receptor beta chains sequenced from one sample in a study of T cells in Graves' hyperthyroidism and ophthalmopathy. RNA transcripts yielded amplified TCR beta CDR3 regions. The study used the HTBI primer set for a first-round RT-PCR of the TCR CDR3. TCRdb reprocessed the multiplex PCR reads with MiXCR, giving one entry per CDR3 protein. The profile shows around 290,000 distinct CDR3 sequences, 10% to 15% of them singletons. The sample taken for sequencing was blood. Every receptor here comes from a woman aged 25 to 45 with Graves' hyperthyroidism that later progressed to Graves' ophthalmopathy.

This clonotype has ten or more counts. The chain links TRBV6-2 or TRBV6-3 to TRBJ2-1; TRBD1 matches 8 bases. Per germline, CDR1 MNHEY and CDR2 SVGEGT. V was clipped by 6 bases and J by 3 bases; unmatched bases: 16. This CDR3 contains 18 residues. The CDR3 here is CASRRDRMGSVSYNEQFF. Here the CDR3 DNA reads TGTGCCAGCAGGAGGGACAGGATGGGGTCGGTTAGCTACAATGAGCAGTTCTTC.

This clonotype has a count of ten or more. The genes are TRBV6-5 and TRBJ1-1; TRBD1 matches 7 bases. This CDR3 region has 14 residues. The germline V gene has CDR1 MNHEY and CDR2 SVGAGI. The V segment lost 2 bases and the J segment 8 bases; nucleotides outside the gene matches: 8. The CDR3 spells CASSYASEDREAFF. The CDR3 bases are TGTGCCAGCAGTTACGCCTCCGAGGACAGGGAAGCTTTCTTT.

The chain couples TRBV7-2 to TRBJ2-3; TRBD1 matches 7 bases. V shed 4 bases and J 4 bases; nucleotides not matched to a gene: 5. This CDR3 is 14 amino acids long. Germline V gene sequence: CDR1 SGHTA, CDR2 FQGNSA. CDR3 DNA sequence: TGTGCCAGCAGCTCAATAGGGGGCCCAGATACGCAGTATTTT. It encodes CASSSIGGPDTQYF.

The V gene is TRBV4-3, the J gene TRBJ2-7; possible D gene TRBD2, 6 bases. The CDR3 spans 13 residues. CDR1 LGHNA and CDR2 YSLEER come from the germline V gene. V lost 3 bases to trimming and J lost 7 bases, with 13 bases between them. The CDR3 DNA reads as TGCGCCAGCAGCCAGGGGACTTTCGGTGAGCAGTACTTC. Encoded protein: CASSQGTFGEQYF.

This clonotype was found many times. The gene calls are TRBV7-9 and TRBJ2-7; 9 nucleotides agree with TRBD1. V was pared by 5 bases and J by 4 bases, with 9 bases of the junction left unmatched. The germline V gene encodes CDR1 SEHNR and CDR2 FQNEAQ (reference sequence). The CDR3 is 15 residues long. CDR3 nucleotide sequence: TGTGCCAGCAGCCAAGGCGGGACAGGGTTATACGAGCAGTACTTC. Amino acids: CASSQGGTGLYEQYF.

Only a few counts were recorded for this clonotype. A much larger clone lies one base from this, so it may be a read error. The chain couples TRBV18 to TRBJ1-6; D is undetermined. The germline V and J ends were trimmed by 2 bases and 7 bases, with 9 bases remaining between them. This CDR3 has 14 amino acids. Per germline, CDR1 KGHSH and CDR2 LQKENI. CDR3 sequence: CASSPGNDNSPLHF. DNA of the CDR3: TGTGCCAGCTCACCAGGGAACGACAATTCACCCCTCCACTTT.

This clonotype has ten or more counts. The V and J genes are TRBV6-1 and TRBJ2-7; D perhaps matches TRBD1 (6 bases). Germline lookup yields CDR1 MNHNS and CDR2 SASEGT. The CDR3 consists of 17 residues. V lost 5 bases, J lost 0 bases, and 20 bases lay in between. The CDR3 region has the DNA TGTGCCAGCAGTTCGACCCTTGACAGGCGATACTCCTACGAGCAGTACTTC. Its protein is CASSSTLDRRYSYEQYF.

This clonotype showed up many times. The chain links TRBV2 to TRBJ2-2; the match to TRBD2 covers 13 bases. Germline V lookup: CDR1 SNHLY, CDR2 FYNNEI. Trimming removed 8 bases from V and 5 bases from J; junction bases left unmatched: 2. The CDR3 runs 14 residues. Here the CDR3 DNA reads TGTGCCAGCGGGGGACTAGCGGGAACCGGGGAGCTGTTTTTT. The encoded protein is CASGGLAGTGELFF.

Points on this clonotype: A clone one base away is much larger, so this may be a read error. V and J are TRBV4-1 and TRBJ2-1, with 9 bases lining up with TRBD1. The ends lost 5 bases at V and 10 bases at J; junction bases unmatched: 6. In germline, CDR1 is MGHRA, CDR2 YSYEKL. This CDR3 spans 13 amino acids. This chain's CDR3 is CASSSRTGDEQFF. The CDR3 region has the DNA TGCGCCAGCAGCTCAAGGACAGGGGACGAGCAGTTCTTC.

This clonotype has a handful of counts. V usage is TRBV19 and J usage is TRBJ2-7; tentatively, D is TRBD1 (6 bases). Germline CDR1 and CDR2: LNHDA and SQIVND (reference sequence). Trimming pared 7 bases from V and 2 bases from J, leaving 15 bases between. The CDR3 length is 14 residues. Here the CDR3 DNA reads TGTGCCAGTACCCCGAGGAACAGGGCCTACGAGCAGTACTTC. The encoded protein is CASTPRNRAYEQYF.

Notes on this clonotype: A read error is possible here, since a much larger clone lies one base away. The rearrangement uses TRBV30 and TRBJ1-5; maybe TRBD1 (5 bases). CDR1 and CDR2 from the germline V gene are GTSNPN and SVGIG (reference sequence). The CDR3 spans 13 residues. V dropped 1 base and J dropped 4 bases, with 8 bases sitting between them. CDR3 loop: CAWSDGGNQPQHF. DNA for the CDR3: TGTGCCTGGAGTGACGGGGGGAATCAGCCCCAGCATTTT.

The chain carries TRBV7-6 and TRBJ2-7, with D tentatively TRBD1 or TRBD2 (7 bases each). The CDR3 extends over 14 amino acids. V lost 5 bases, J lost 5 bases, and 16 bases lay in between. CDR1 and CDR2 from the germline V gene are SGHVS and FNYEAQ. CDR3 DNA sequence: TGTGCCAGCAGCCTTAGGGCAGGGGGGGACGAGCAGTACTTC. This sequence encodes CASSLRAGGDEQYF.

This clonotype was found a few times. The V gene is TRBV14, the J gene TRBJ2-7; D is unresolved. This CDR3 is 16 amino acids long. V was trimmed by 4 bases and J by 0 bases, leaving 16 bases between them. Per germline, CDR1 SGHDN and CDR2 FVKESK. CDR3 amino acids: CASSLRTVESSYEQYF. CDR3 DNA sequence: TGTGCCAGCAGCCTACGGACGGTCGAAAGCTCCTACGAGCAGTACTTC.

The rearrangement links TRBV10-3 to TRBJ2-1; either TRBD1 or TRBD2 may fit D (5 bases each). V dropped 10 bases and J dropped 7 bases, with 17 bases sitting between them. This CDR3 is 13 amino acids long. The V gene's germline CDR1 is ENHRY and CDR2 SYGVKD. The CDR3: CATGGRAVNEQFF. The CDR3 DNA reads TGTGCCACCGGAGGCAGGGCCGTGAATGAGCAGTTCTTC.

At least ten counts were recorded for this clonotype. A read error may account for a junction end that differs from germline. The chain's CDR3 is CANSFRLESSYEQYF. The CDR3, as DNA: TGTGCCAACAGCTTTCGACTAGAAAGCTCCTACGAGCAGTACTTC. The rearrangement links TRBV11-1 to TRBJ2-7; D possibly corresponds to TRBD2 (6 bases). Germline-derived CDR1 and CDR2 are SGHAT and FQDESV (reference sequence). The CDR3 has 15 residues.

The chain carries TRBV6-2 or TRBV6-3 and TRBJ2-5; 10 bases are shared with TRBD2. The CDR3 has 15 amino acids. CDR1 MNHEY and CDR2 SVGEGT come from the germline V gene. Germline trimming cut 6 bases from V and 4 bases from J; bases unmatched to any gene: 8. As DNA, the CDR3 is TGTGCCAGCAGAATAGGACTAGCGGCCCGAGAGACCCAGTACTTC. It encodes CASRIGLAARETQYF.

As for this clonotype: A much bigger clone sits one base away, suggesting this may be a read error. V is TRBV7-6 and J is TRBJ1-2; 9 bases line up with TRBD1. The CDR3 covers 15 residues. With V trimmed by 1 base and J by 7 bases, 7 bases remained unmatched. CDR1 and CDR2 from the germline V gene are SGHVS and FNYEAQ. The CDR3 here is CASSLEGQGRSGYTF. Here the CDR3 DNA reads TGTGCCAGCAGCTTAGAGGGACAGGGAAGGAGTGGCTACACCTTC. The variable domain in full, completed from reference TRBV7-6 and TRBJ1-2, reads GAGVSQSPRYKVTKRGQDVALRCDPISGHVSLYWYRQALGQGPEFLTYFNYEAQQDKSGLPNDRFSAERPEGSISTLTIQRTEQRDSAMYRCASSLEGQGRSGYTFGSGTRLTVV.

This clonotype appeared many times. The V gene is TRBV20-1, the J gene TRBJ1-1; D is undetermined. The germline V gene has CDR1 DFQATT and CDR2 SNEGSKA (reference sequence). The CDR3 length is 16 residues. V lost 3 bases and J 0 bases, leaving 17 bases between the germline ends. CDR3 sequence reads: CSASGVSRDLNTEAFF. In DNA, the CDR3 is TGCAGTGCTAGCGGGGTTAGTAGGGATTTGAACACTGAAGCTTTCTTT.

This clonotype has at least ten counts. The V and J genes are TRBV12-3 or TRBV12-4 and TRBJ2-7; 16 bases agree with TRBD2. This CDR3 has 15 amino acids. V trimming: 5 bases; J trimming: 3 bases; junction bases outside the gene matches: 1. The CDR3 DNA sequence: TGTGCCAGCAGTGGGACTAGCGGGAGGGTCTACGAGCAGTACTTC. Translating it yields CASSGTSGRVYEQYF.

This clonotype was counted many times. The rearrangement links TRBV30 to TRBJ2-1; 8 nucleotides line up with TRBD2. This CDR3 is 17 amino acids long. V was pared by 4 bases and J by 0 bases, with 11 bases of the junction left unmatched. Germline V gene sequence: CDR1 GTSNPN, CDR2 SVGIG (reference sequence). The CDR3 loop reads CAWTRPPLAVSYNEQFF. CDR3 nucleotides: TGTGCCTGGACCCGCCCCCCACTAGCGGTCTCCTACAATGAGCAGTTCTTC. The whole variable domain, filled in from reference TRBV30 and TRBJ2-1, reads SQTIHQWPATLVQPVGSPLSLECTVEGTSNPNLYWYRQAAGRGLQLLFYSVGIGQISSEVPQNLSASRPQDRQFILSSKKLLLSDSGFYLCAWTRPPLAVSYNEQFFGPGTRLTVL.

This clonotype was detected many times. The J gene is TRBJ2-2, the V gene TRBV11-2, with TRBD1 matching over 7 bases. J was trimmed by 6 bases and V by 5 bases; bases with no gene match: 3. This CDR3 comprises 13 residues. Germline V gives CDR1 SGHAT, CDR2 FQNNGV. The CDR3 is CASSPDRAGELFF. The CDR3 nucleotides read TGTGCCAGCAGCCCAGACAGGGCCGGGGAGCTGTTTTTT. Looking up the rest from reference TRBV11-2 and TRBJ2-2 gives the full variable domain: EAGVAQSPRYKIIEKRQSVAFWCNPISGHATLYWYQQILGQGPKLLIQFQNNGVVDDSQLPKDRFSAERLKGVDSTLKIQPAKLEDSAVYLCASSPDRAGELFFGEGSRLTVL.

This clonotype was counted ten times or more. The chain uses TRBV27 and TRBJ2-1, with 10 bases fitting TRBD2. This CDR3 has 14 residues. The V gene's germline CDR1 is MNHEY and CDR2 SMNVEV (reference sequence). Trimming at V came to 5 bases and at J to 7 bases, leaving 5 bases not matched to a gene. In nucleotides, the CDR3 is TGTGCCAGCAGTCCAGCGGGAGGGCCTAATGAGCAGTTCTTC. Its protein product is CASSPAGGPNEQFF.

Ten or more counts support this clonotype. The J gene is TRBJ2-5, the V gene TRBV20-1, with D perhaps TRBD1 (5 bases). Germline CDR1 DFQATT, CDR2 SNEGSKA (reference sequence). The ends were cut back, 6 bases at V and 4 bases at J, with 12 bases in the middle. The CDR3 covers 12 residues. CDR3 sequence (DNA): TGCAGTGCAGGGGCCCCGGGAGAGACCCAGTACTTC. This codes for CSAGAPGETQYF.

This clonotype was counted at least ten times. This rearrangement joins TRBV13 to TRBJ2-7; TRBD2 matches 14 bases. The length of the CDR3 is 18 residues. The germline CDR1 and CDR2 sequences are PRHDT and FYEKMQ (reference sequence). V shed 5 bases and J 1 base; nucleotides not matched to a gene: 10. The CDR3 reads CASSPAGTSGRASYEQYF. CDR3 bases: TGTGCCAGCAGCCCCGCCGGGACTAGCGGGAGAGCGTCCTACGAGCAGTACTTC.

The CDR3 loop reads CASSLGFTGELFF. DNA for the CDR3: TGTGCCAGCAGTTTAGGGTTCACCGGGGAGCTGTTTTTT. The V and J genes are TRBV27 and TRBJ2-2; D call uncertain. This CDR3 is 13 amino acids long. Trimming stripped 2 bases from V and 4 bases from J, with 5 bases between. Germline values: CDR1 MNHEY, CDR2 SMNVEV (reference sequence).

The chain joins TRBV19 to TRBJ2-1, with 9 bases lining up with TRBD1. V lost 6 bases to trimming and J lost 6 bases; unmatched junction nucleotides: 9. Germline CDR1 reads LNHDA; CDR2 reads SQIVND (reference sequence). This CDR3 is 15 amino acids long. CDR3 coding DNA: TGTGCCAGTAGCACCCCCGGGACAGGGTTCAATGAGCAGTTCTTC. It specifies CASSTPGTGFNEQFF.